The rows below give T cell receptor beta chains drawn from one sample of a study of cytomegalovirus exposure and HLA in healthy donors. Some clones are missing from TCRdb's copy, which holds only in-frame ones; the method was immunoSEQ multiplex PCR. The data show about 99,000 clones, with 65% to 85% seen just once and around 3% held by the top ten. Sequencing used PBMCs. The receptors shown here come from a man aged 35 to 55 in good health and CMV-seronegative. Each CDR3 is given with its conserved first and last residue. A D gene is named only where the DNA matches it firmly. Clone size is given for some rows only: seen once, a few or many times, or a class if the clone is expanded.

d_call clone_size j_call v_call cdr3_aa cdr3_nt
. . TRBJ2-7 TRBV5-1 CASSLDGTTYYEQYF TGCGCCAGCAGCTTGGATGGGACAACTTACTACGAGCAGTACTTC
. . TRBJ2-5 TRBV2 CASSVGQGPRAQYF TGTGCCAGCAGTGTAGGGCAGGGGCCAAGGGCCCAGTACTTC
. . TRBJ1-4 TRBV27 CASSFAGRGEKLFF TGTGCCAGCAGTTTCGCGGGTCGCGGGGAAAAACTGTTTTTT
. . TRBJ1-5 TRBV10-3 CATKQEYSDQPQHF TGTGCCACCAAGCAGGAGTATAGCGATCAGCCCCAGCATTTT
. . TRBJ2-5 TRBV18 CASSTNTGGIETQYF TGTGCCAGCTCAACCAACACAGGTGGAATTGAGACCCAGTACTTC
TRBD1 few TRBJ2-3 TRBV19 CASSRQGATDTQYF TGTGCCAGTAGTCGGCAGGGGGCCACAGATACGCAGTATTTT
. . TRBJ1-3 TRBV2 CASSETVFSGNTIYF TGTGCCAGCAGCGAGACAGTTTTCTCTGGAAACACCATATATTTT
TRBD1 . TRBJ1-6 TRBV5-1 CASSLGQGAGRNSPLHF TGCGCCAGCAGCTTGGGCCAGGGGGCGGGTCGGAACTCACCCCTCCACTTT
TRBD1 . TRBJ1-5 TRBV10-3 CAIGVGQGNGEPQHF TGTGCCATCGGGGTCGGACAGGGGAACGGTGAGCCCCAGCATTTT
TRBD1 . TRBJ1-5 TRBV5-6 CASSLGGTGFQPQHF TGTGCCAGCAGCTTGGGGGGGACAGGGTTTCAGCCCCAGCATTTT
TRBD1 . TRBJ1-2 TRBV5-1 CASSPMGQGIYGYTF TGCGCCAGCAGCCCAATGGGACAGGGGATCTATGGCTACACCTTC
. . TRBJ1-6 TRBV4-2 CASSQEGGNSPLHF TGTGCCAGCAGCCAAGAAGGCGGAAATTCACCCCTCCACTTT
. . TRBJ2-7 TRBV9 CASSPTGRAYEQYF TGTGCCAGCAGCCCAACAGGGAGGGCCTACGAGCAGTACTTC
. few TRBJ1-1 TRBV27 CASSRGGGWISTEAFF TGTGCCAGCAGTCGTGGGGGGGGGTGGATTAGCACTGAAGCTTTCTTT
TRBD2 . TRBJ2-1 TRBV27 CASSLELADDEQFF TGTGCCAGCAGCCTAGAACTAGCGGATGATGAGCAGTTCTTC
. . TRBJ1-4 TRBV4-1 CASSQEGSSNEKLFF TGCGCCAGCAGCCAAGAGGGCAGCTCTAATGAAAAACTGTTTTTT
TRBD1 once TRBJ2-7 TRBV4-2 CASSQELRTGSSYEQYF TGTGCCAGCAGCCAAGAGTTAAGGACAGGGAGCTCCTACGAGCAGTACTTC
TRBD1 . TRBJ1-2 TRBV5-1 CASSFDRAGYTF TGCGCCAGCAGCTTCGACAGGGCTGGCTACACCTTC
TRBD1 . TRBJ1-3 TRBV18 CASSRDSAGNTIYF TGTGCCAGTTCCCGGGACAGTGCAGGAAACACCATATATTTT
. . TRBJ2-7 TRBV28 CATVGLPSYEQYF TGTGCCACCGTGGGACTGCCCTCCTACGAGCAGTACTTC
. . TRBJ1-1 TRBV2 CASNMDISFNTEAFF TGTGCCAGCAATATGGACATTTCGTTTAACACTGAAGCTTTCTTT
. . TRBJ2-2 TRBV10-1 CASSPIFSGELFF TGCGCCAGCAGCCCTATCTTCTCCGGGGAGCTGTTTTTT
TRBD1 . TRBJ1-1 TRBV7-9 CASSADRGQNTEAFF TGTGCCAGCAGCGCTGACAGGGGCCAGAACACTGAAGCTTTCTTT
. once TRBJ1-2 TRBV30 CAWRGVNYGYTF TGTGCCTGGAGAGGGGTTAACTATGGCTACACCTTC
. . TRBJ2-4 TRBV27 CASTPPGQGGKNIQYF TGTGCCAGCACCCCACCCGGGCAGGGTGGCAAAAACATTCAGTACTTC
. . TRBJ1-2 TRBV29-1 CSVDQGPPNYGYTF TGCAGCGTTGATCAGGGCCCTCCTAACTATGGCTACACCTTC
. . TRBJ1-1 TRBV30 CAWRILGAWEAFF TGTGCCTGGAGAATCCTGGGGGCTTGGGAAGCTTTCTTT
TRBD1 . TRBJ2-3 TRBV15 CATSRELQGAGTDTQYF TGTGCCACCAGCAGAGAACTCCAGGGGGCGGGCACAGATACGCAGTATTTT
TRBD1 . TRBJ1-1 TRBV7-6 CASSLGGPGQGSTEAFF TGTGCCAGCAGCTTAGGGGGCCCGGGACAGGGAAGCACTGAAGCTTTCTTT
. . TRBJ1-1 TRBV11-2 CASSWEPMNTEAFF TGTGCCAGCAGCTGGGAGCCTATGAACACTGAAGCTTTCTTT
. . TRBJ2-3 TRBV30 CAWNLQGTDTQYF TGTGCCTGGAACCTCCAGGGCACAGATACGCAGTATTTT
TRBD2 . TRBJ2-2 TRBV9 CASSVLAGETGELFF TGTGCCAGCAGCGTACTAGCGGGGGAGACCGGGGAGCTGTTTTTT
. once TRBJ2-5 TRBV18 CASCTTPKETQYF TGTGCCAGCTGCACCACTCCCAAAGAGACCCAGTACTTC
. . TRBJ1-2 TRBV29-1 CSVDRGQHGYTF TGCAGCGTTGACAGGGGTCAACACGGCTACACCTTC
TRBD1 . TRBJ2-1 TRBV4-1 CASSLSATGYNEQFF TGCGCCAGCAGCCTCTCCGCGACAGGGTACAATGAGCAGTTCTTC
. . TRBJ1-6 TRBV15 CATSSAPTGSSPLHF TGTGCCACCAGCAGTGCCCCCACAGGGAGTTCACCCCTCCACTTT
TRBD1 . TRBJ1-2 TRBV2 CASSGQGPYGYTF TGTGCCAGCAGTGGACAGGGCCCCTATGGCTACACCTTC
. . TRBJ1-1 TRBV6-1 CASSDGFNTEAFF TGTGCCAGCAGTGACGGGTTTAACACTGAAGCTTTCTTT
TRBD1 . TRBJ2-7 TRBV2 CASSGQGYEQYF TGTGCCAGCAGTGGACAGGGTTACGAGCAGTACTTC
. . TRBJ2-1 TRBV2 CASSPTRQATVIF TGTGCCAGCAGTCCTACCCGACAAGCCACAGTAATCTTC
. . TRBJ2-7 TRBV10-2 CASSEGSYEQYF TGCGCCAGCAGTGAGGGCAGCTACGAGCAGTACTTC
. . TRBJ2-5 TRBV9 CASNHRGWGETQYF TGTGCCAGCAACCACCGGGGGTGGGGGGAGACCCAGTACTTC
TRBD1 . TRBJ2-7 TRBV30 CAGKTDRGRYEQYF TGTGCCGGGAAAACCGACAGGGGAAGATACGAGCAGTACTTC
. . TRBJ2-5 TRBV2 CASSEGAGRMETQYF TGTGCCAGCAGTGAGGGCGCTGGAAGGATGGAGACCCAGTACTTC